A selection of T cell receptor beta chains follows, all from one sample in a study of blood T cell repertoires in COVID-19. Assay used: immunoSEQ multiplex PCR; TCRdb lists only in-frame clones, some missing. The table has a few hundred thousand clones, 70% to 90% seen once. The material sequenced was peripheral blood. All receptors come from a woman aged 25 to 39 with COVID-19, enrolled during active disease. The CDR3 runs from the conserved cysteine through the conserved F or W. A D gene is named only where the DNA matches it firmly. Part of the rows lack a size; the others show once, few, many or a class for expanded clones.

J,size,V,D,CDR3,DNA
TRBJ1-2,-,TRBV3-1/TRBV3-2,-,CASSQTNYGYTF,TGTGCCAGCAGCCAAACAAACTATGGCTACACCTTC
TRBJ1-1,-,TRBV7-2,-,CASSLYGTGAFF,TGTGCCAGCAGCTTATACGGAACAGGGGCTTTCTTT
TRBJ2-5,once,TRBV15,TRBD2,CATSRDGIAGGLSETQYF,TGTGCCACCAGCAGAGATGGGATAGCGGGGGGGCTCTCTGAGACCCAGTACTTC
TRBJ2-5,-,TRBV12-3/TRBV12-4,TRBD1,CASTRGLQGDQYF,TGTGCCAGCACCAGGGGGCTGCAGGGGGACCAGTACTTC
TRBJ1-2,-,TRBV7-8,TRBD1,CASSLVPGGRGYTF,TGTGCCAGCAGCTTAGTTCCAGGGGGTAGGGGCTACACCTTC
TRBJ2-3,-,TRBV30,TRBD2,CAWSSLAGGRYTQYF,TGTGCCTGGAGTTCCCTCGCGGGGGGGCGATATACGCAGTATTTT
TRBJ1-1,-,TRBV13,TRBD1,CASSPTDRGEAFF,TGTGCCAGCAGCCCTACGGACAGGGGCGAAGCTTTCTTT
TRBJ2-7,few,TRBV30,TRBD1,CAWETGTALPYF,TGTGCCTGGGAGACCGGGACAGCTCTTCCGTACTTC
TRBJ1-1,-,TRBV6-5,TRBD1,CASNTGTGGTEAFF,TGTGCCAGCAACACCGGGACAGGGGGCACTGAAGCTTTCTTT
TRBJ1-4,few,TRBV5-1,TRBD1,CASSLDRAVHEKLFF,TGCGCCAGCAGCCTAGACAGGGCGGTTCATGAAAAACTGTTTTTT
TRBJ1-6,-,TRBV7-2,-,CASSFERWNSPLHF,TGTGCCAGCAGCTTCGAACGGTGGAATTCACCCCTCCACTTT
TRBJ1-1,-,TRBV7-9,-,CASSTPGLGTEAFF,TGTGCCAGCAGCACGCCAGGGCTGGGCACTGAAGCTTTCTTT
TRBJ1-1,-,TRBV6-1,TRBD1,CASSEGQRYTEAFF,TGTGCCAGCAGTGAGGGACAGCGTTACACTGAAGCTTTCTTT
TRBJ2-7,-,TRBV4-2,-,CASSQDGISYEQYF,TGTGCCAGCAGCCAAGACGGGATTTCCTACGAGCAGTACTTC
TRBJ2-5,-,TRBV5-5,-,CASSLAPKETQYF,TGTGCCAGCAGCTTGGCCCCTAAAGAGACCCAGTACTTC
TRBJ2-3,-,TRBV28,-,CASSPYYRGTDTQYF,TGTGCCAGCAGCCCGTATTATCGGGGCACAGATACGCAGTATTTT
TRBJ1-5,-,TRBV5-5,TRBD1,CASSLIQGANQPQHF,TGTGCCAGCAGCTTGATACAGGGGGCGAATCAGCCCCAGCATTTT
TRBJ1-1,few,TRBV25-1,-,CASSSGMNTEAFF,TGTGCCAGCAGTTCAGGGATGAACACTGAAGCTTTCTTT